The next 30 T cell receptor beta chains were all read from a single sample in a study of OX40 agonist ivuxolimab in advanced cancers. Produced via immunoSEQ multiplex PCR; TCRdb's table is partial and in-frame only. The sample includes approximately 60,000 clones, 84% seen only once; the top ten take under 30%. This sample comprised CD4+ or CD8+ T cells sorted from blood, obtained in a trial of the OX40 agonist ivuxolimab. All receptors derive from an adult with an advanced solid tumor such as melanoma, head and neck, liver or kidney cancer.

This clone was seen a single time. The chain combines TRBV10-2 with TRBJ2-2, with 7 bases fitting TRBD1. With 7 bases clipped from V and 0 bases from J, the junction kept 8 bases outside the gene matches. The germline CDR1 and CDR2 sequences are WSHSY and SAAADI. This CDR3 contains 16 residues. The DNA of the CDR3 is TGCGCCAGCATCCTGATAGGGGGCGCGAACACCGGGGAGCTGTTTTTT. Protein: CASILIGGANTGELFF.

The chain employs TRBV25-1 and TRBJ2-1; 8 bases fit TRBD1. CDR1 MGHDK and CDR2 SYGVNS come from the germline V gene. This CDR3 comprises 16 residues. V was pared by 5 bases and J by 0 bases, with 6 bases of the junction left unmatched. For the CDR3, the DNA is TGTGCCAGCAGTCCCCGGACAGGGAGCTCCTACAATGAGCAGTTCTTC. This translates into CASSPRTGSSYNEQFF.

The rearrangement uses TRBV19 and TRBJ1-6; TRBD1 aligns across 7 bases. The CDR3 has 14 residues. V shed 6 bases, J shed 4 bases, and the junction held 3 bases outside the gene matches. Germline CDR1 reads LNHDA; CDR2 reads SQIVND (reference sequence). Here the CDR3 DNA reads TGTGCCAGTAGACCGGGACAGTATAATTCACCCCTCCACTTT. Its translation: CASRPGQYNSPLHF. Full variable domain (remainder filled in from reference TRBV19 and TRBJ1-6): DGGITQSPKYLFRKEGQNVTLSCEQNLNHDAMYWYRQDPGQGLRLIYYSQIVNDFQKGDIAEGYSVSREKKESFPLTVTSAQKNPTAFYLCASRPGQYNSPLHFGNGTRLTVT.

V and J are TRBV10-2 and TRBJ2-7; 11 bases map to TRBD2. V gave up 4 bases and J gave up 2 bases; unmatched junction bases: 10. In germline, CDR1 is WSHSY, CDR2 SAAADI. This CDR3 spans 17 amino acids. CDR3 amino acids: CASSAWAGLAEAYEQYF. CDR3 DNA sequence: TGCGCCAGCAGTGCCTGGGCGGGACTAGCGGAGGCCTACGAGCAGTACTTC.

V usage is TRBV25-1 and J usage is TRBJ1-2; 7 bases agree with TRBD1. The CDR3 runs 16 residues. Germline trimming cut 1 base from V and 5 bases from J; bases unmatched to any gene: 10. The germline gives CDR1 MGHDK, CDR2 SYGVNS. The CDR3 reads CASSEFDRDRLYGYTF. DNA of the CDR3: TGTGCCAGCAGTGAATTCGATCGGGACAGACTGTATGGCTACACCTTC.

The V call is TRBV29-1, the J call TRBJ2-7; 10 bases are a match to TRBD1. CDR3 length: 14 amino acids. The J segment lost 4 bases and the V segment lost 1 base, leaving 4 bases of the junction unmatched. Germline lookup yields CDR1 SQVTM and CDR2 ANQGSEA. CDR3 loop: CSVEGGTGVYEQYF. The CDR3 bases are TGCAGCGTTGAAGGGGGGACAGGGGTATACGAGCAGTACTTC.

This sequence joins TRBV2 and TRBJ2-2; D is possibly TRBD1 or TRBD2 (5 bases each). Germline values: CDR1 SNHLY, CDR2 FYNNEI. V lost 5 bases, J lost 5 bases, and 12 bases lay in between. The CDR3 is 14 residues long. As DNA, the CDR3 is TGTGCCAGCAGTTGGGGGAAGGGGACCGGGGAGCTGTTTTTT. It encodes CASSWGKGTGELFF. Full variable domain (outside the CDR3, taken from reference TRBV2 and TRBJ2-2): EPEVTQTPSHQVTQMGQEVILRCVPISNHLYFYWYRQILGQKVEFLVSFYNNEISEKSEIFDDQFSVERPDGSNFTLKIRSTKLEDSAMYFCASSWGKGTGELFFGEGSRLTVL.

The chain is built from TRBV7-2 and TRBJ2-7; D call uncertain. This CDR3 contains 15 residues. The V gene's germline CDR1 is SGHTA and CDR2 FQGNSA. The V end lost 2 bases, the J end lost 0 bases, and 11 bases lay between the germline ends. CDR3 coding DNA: TGTGCCAGCAGCTTAAACTGGGGTAGCTCCTACGAGCAGTACTTC. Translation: CASSLNWGSSYEQYF.

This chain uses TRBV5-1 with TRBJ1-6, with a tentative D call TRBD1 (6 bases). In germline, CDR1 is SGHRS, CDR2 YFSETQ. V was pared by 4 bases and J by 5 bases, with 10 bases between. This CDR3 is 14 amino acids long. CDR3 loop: CASSPDSHNSPLHF. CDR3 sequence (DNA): TGCGCCAGCAGCCCGGACAGCCATAATTCACCCCTCCACTTT. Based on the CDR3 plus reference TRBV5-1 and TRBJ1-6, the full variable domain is KAGVTQTPRYLIKTRGQQVTLSCSPISGHRSVSWYQQTPGQGLQFLFEYFSETQRNKGNFPGRFSGRQFSNSRSEMNVSTLELGDSALYLCASSPDSHNSPLHFGNGTRLTVT.

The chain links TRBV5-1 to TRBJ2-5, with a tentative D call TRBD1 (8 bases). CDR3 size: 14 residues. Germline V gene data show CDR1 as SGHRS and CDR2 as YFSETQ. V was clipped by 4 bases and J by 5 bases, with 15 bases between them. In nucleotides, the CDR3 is TGCGCCAGCAGCCCTACAGGGGGAGGGGAGACCCAGTACTTC. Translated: CASSPTGGGETQYF.

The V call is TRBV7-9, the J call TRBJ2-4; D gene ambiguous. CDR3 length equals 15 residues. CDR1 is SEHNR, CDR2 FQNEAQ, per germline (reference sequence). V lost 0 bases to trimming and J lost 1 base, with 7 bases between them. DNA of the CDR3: TGTGCCAGCAGCTTAGCTGGGTCGGCCAAAAACATTCAGTACTTC. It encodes CASSLAGSAKNIQYF. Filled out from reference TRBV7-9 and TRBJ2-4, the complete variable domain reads DTGVSQNPRHKITKRGQNVTFRCDPISEHNRLYWYRQTLGQGPEFLTYFQNEAQLEKSRLLSDRFSAERPKGSFSTLEIQRTEQGDSAMYLCASSLAGSAKNIQYFGAGTRLSVL.

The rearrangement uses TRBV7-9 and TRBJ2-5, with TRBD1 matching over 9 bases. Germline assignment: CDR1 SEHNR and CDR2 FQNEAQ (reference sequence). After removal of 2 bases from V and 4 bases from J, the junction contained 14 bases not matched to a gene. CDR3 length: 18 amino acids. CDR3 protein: CASSLYRGRGMVSETQYF. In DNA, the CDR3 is TGTGCCAGCAGCTTATACAGGGGGCGAGGGATGGTATCAGAGACCCAGTACTTC.

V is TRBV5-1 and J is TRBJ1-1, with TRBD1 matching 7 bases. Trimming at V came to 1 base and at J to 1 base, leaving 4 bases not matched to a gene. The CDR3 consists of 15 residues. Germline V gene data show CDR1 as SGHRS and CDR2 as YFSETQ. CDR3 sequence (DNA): TGCGCCAGCAGCTTGACAGGGGATCAGAACACTGAAGCTTTCTTT. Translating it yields CASSLTGDQNTEAFF.

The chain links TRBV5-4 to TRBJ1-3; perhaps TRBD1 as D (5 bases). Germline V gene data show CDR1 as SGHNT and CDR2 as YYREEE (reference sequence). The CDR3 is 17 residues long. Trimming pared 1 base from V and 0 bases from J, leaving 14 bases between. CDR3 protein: CASSLRQGGISGNTIYF. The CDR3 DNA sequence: TGTGCCAGCAGCTTGCGGCAGGGCGGGATCTCTGGAAACACCATATATTTT.

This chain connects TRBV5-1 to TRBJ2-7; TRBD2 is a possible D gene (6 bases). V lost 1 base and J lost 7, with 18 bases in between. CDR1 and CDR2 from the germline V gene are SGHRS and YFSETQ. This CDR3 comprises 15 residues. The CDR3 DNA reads TGCGCCAGCAGCTTGAATACGGGACTCCTTGGTGAGCAGTACTTC. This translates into CASSLNTGLLGEQYF.

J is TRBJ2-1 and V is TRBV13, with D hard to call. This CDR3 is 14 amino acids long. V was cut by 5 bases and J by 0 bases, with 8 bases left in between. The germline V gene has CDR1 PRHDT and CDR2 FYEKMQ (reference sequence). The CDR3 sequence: CASSHPSSYNEQFF. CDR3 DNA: TGTGCCAGCAGCCACCCGAGCTCCTACAATGAGCAGTTCTTC.

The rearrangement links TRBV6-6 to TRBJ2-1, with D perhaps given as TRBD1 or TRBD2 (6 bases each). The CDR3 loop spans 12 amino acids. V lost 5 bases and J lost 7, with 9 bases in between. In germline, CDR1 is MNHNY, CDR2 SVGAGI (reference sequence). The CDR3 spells CASSRGVNEQFF. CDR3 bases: TGTGCCAGCAGTAGGGGGGTGAATGAGCAGTTCTTC.

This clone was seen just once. This chain's CDR3 is CASPGGPRNTGELFF. CDR3 bases: TGTGCCTCTCCGGGGGGCCCTCGGAACACCGGGGAGCTGTTTTTT. The V and J genes are TRBV30 and TRBJ2-2; perhaps TRBD2 as D (7 bases). CDR1 is GTSNPN, CDR2 SVGIG, per germline (reference sequence). Trimming pared 7 bases from V and 1 base from J, leaving 16 bases between. The CDR3 is 15 residues long.

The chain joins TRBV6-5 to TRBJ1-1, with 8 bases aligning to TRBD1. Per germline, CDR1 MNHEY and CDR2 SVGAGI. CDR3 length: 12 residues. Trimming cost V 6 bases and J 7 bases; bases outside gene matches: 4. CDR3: CASSLGTGEAFF. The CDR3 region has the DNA TGTGCCAGCAGCCTCGGGACAGGTGAAGCTTTCTTT.

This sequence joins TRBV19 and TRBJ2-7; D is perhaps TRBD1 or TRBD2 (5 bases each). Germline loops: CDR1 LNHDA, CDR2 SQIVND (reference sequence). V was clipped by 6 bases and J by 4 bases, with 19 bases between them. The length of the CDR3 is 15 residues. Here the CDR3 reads CASSFPGTWRYEQYF. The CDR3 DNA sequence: TGTGCCAGTAGCTTCCCAGGGACCTGGAGGTACGAGCAGTACTTC.

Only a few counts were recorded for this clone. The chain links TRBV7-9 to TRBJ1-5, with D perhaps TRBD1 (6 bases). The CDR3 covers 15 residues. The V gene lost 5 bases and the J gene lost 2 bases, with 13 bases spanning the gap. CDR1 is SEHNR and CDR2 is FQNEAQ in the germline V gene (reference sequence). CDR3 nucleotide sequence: TGTGCCAGCAGCCCTGACAGGACAGGCAATCAGCCCCAGCATTTT. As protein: CASSPDRTGNQPQHF.

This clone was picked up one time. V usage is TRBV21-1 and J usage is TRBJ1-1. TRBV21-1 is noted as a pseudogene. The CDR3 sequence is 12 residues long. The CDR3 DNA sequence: TGTTTTCGGAGGGGCGGAAGGACTGAAGCTTTCTTT. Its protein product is CFRRGGRTEAFF.

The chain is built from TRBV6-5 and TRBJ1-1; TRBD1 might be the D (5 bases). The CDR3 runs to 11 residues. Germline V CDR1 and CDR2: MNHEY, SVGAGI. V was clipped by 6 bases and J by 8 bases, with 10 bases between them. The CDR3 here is CASSDRLEAFF. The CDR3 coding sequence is TGTGCCAGCAGCGACAGACTGGAAGCTTTCTTT.

The CDR3 DNA follows: TGTGCCAGCAGCGTCGGAGGCACAGATACGCAGTATTTT. Translated: CASSVGGTDTQYF. The chain is built from TRBV9 and TRBJ2-3; no clear D gene. Germline V gene sequence: CDR1 SGDLS, CDR2 YYNGEE. V lost 2 bases and J lost 1, with 5 bases in between. CDR3 length: 13 amino acids.

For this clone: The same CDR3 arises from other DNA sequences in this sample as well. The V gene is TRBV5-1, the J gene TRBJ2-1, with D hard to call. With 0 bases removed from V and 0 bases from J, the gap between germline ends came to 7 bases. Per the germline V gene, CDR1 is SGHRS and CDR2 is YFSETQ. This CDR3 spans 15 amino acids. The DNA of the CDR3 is TGCGCCAGCAGCTTGGAAGGAAGCTCCTACAATGAGCAGTTCTTC. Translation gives CASSLEGSSYNEQFF.

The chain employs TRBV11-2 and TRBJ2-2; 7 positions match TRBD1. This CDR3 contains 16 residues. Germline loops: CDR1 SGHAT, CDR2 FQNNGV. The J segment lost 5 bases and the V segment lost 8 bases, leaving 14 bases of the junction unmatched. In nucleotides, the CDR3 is TGTGCCAGCCGACAGACCGGGACAGACAGAACCGGGGAGCTGTTTTTT. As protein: CASRQTGTDRTGELFF.

The CDR3 nucleotides read TGTGCCAGCAGCTTGGCGGGGGTGTTATCCTACGAGCAGTACTTC. This gives the protein CASSLAGVLSYEQYF. The rearrangement joins TRBV5-4 to TRBJ2-7; tentative D call: TRBD2 (6 bases). Trimming cost V 0 bases and J 1 base, with 11 bases left between them. This CDR3 contains 15 residues. Germline lookup yields CDR1 SGHNT and CDR2 YYREEE (reference sequence).

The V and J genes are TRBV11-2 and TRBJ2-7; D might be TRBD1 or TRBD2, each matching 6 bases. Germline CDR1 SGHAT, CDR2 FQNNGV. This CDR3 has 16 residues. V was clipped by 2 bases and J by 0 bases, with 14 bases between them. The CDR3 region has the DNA TGTGCCAGCAGCTTAATTATGTGGGGGGCCTCCTACGAGCAGTACTTC. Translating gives CASSLIMWGASYEQYF.

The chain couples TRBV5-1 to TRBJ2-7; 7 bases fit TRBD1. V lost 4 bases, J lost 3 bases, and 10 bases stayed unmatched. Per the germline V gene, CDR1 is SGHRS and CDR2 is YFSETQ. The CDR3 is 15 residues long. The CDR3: CASSQPPGTDYEQYF. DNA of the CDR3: TGCGCCAGCAGCCAACCTCCCGGGACAGACTACGAGCAGTACTTC.

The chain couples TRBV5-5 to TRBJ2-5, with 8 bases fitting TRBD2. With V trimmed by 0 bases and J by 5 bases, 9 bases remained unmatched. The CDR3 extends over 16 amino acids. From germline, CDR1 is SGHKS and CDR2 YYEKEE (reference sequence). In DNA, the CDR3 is TGTGCCAGCAGCTTGGAACTATCTAGCGGGCGGGAGACCCAGTACTTC. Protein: CASSLELSSGRETQYF.